The table lists the clone carrying this T cell receptor beta chain with a few counts. Looked up from germline, CDR1 is SEHNR and CDR2 is FQNEAQ (reference sequence). V gave up 2 bases and J gave up 1 base, with 3 bases separating them. The CDR3 contains 13 residues. Per the original methods: Researchers report that nucleated cell counts were estimated from reference gene primer amplification. Data came from immunoSEQ multiplex PCR; TCRdb stores just in-frame clones and leaves some out. The V and J calls and clone size were taken over from that table, and D and trimming were inferred from the DNA. The table includes around 300,000 clones, roughly 88% detected once. This sample was taken from a study of blood T cell repertoires in COVID-19. The overall study: Nucleic acid was either cDNA or gDNA, and it came from T cells, B-cell-depleted T cells, or PBMCs.

The sequence was collected from a woman in her 50s with active or convalescent COVID-19. The rearrangement uses TRBV7-9 and TRBJ2-1; D not certain. Sequenced: peripheral blood. The CDR3 reads CASSLSSYNEQFF. The DNA for the CDR3 is TGTGCCAGCAGCTTATCTTCCTACAATGAGCAGTTCTTC.